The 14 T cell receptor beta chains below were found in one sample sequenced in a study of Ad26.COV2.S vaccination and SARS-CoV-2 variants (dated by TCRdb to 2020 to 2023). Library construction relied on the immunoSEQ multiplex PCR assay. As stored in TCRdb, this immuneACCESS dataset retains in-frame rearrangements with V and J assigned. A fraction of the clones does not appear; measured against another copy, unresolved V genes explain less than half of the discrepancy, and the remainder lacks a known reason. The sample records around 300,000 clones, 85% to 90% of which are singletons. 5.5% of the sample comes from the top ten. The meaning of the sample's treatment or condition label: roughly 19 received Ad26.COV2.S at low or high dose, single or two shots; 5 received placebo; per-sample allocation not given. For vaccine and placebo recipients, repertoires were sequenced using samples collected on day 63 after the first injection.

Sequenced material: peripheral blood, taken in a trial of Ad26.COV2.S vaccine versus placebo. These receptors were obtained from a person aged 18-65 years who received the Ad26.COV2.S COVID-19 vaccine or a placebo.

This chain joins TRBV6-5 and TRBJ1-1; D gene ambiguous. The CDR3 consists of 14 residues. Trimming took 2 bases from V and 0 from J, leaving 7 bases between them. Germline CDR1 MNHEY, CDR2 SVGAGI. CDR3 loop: CASSYPQVNTEAFF. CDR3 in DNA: TGTGCCAGCAGTTACCCACAAGTGAACACTGAAGCTTTCTTT.

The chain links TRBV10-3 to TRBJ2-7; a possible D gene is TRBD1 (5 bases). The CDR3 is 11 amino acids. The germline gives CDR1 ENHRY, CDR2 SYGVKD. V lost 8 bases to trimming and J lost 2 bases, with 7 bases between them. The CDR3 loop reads CAISDTYEQYF. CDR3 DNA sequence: TGTGCCATCTCGGACACCTACGAGCAGTACTTC.

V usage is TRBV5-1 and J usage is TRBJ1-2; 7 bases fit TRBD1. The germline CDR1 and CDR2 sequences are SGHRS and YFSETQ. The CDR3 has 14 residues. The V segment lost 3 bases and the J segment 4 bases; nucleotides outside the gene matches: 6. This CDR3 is CASSYEGQPYGYTF. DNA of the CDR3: TGCGCCAGCAGCTACGAGGGACAGCCCTATGGCTACACCTTC.

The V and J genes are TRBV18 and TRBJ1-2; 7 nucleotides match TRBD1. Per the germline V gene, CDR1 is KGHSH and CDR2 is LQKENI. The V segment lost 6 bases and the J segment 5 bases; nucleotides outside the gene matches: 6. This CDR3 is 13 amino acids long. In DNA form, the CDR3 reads TGTGCCAGCTCTGGGACAGTTCGATATGGCTACACCTTC. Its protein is CASSGTVRYGYTF.

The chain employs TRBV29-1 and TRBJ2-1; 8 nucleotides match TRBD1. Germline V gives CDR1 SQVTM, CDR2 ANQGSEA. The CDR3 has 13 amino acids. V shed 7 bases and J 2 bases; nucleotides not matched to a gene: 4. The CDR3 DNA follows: TGCAGCGCCCCCAGGGGGCCCTACAATGAGCAGTTCTTC. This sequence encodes CSAPRGPYNEQFF.

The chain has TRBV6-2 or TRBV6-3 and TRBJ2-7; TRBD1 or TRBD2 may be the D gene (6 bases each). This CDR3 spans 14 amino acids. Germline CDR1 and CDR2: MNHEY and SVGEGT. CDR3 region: CASSYDGGLREQYV. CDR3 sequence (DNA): TGTGCTAGCAGTTACGATGGGGGGCTTCGGGAGCAGTACGTC.

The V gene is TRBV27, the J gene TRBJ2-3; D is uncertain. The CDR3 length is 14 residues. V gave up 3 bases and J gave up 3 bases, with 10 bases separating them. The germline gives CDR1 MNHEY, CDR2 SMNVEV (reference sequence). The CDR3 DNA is TGTGCCAGCAGTTTTTTTACAGAAACAGATACGCAGTATTTT. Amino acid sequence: CASSFFTETDTQYF.

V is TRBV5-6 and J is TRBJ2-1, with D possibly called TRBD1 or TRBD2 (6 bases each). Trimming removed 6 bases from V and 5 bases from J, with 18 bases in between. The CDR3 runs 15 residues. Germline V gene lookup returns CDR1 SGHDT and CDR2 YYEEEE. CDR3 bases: TGTGCCAGCACCCCCGGGGGCTATGGCCACAATGAGCAGTTCTTC. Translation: CASTPGGYGHNEQFF.

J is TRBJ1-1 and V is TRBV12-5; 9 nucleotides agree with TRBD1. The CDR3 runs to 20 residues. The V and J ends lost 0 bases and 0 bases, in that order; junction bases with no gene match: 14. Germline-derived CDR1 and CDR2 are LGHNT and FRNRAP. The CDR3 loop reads CASGLVPVGQGMAMNTEAFF. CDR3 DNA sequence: TGTGCTAGTGGTTTGGTACCCGTCGGACAGGGGATGGCCATGAACACTGAAGCTTTCTTT.

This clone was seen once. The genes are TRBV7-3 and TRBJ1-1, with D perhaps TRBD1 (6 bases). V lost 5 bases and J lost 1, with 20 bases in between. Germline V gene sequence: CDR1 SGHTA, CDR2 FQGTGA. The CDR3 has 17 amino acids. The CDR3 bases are TGTGCCAGCAGCCCCGTCGGAGGGGGATGGACGAACACTGAAGCTTTCTTT. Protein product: CASSPVGGGWTNTEAFF.

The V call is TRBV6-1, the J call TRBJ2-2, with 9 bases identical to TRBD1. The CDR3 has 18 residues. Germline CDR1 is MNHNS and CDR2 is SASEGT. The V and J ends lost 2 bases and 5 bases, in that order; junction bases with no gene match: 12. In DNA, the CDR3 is TGTGCCAGCAGTGAAAATCTGACAGGGGGACCTGGGACCGGGGAGCTGTTTTTT. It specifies CASSENLTGGPGTGELFF.

The CDR3 region is CASSYLAGGHRSEQFF. Written as DNA, the CDR3 is TGTGCCAGCAGTTATCTGGCGGGAGGGCACAGGAGTGAGCAGTTCTTC. V gene TRBV6-5 combines with J gene TRBJ2-1, with TRBD2 matching 9 bases. Trimming removed 3 bases from V and 9 bases from J; junction bases left unmatched: 12. The CDR3 runs 16 residues. Germline V gene lookup returns CDR1 MNHEY and CDR2 SVGAGI.

The CDR3 DNA is TGTGCCAGCAGCGTCGGGACTAGCGGGAGCGGGAATGAGCAGTTCTTC. Its translation is CASSVGTSGSGNEQFF. The rearrangement uses TRBV7-8 and TRBJ2-1; 14 nucleotides align to TRBD2. CDR3 size: 16 residues. Losses at the gene ends were 5 bases for V and 7 bases for J; bases not matched to a gene: 7. Looked up from germline, CDR1 is SGHVS and CDR2 is FQNEAQ.

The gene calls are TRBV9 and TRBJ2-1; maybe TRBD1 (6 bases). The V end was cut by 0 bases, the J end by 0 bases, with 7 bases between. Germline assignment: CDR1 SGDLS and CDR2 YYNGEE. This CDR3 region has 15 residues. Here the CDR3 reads CASSVGGGSYNEQFF. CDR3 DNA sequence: TGTGCCAGCAGCGTAGGAGGGGGCTCCTACAATGAGCAGTTCTTC. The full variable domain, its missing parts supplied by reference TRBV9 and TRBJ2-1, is DSGVTQTPKHLITATGQRVTLRCSPRSGDLSVYWYQQSLDQGLQFLIQYYNGEERAKGNILERFSAQQFPDLHSELNLSSLELGDSALYFCASSVGGGSYNEQFFGPGTRLTVL.